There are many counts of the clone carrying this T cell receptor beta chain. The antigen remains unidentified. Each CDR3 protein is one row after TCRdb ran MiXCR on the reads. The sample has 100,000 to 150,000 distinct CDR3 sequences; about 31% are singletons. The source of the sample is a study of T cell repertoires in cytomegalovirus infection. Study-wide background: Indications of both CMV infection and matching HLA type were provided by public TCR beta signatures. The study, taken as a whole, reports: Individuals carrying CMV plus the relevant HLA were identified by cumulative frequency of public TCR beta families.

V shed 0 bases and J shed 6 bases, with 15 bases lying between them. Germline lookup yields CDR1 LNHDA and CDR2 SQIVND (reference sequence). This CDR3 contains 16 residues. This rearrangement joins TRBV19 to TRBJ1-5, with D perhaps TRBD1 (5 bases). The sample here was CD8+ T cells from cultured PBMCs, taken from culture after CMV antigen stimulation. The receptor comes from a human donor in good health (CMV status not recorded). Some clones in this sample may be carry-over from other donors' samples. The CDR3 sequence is CASSIDATGYLQPQHF. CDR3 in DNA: TGTGCCAGTAGTATAGACGCTACAGGTTATCTTCAGCCCCAGCATTTT.